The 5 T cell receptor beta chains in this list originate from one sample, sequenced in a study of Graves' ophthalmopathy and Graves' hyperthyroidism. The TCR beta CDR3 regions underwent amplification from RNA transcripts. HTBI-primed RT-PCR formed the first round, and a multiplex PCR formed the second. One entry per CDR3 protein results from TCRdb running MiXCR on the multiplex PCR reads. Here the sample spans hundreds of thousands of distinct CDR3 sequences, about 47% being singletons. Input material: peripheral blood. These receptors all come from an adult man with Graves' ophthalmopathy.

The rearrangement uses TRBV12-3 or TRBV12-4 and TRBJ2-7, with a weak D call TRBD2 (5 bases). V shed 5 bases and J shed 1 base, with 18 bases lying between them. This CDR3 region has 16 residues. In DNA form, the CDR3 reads TGTGCCAGCAGTCCCACTAGTTTTGGTATTTCCTACGAGCAGTACTTC. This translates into CASSPTSFGISYEQYF.

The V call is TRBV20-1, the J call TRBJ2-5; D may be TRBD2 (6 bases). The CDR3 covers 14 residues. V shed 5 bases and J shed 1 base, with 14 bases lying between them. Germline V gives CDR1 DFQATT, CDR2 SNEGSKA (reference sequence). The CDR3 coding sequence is TGCAGTGCTCAAGGCTGGGACTCCCAAGAGACCCAGTACTTC. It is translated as CSAQGWDSQETQYF.

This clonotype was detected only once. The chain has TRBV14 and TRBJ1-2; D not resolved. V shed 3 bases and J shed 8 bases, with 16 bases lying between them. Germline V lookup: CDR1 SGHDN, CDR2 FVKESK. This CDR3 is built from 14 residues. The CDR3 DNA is TGTGCCAGCAGCCACCGAACCGGTCGGGAGGGCTACACCTTC. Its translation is CASSHRTGREGYTF. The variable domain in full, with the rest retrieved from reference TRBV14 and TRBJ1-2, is EAGVTQFPSHSVIEKGQTVTLRCDPISGHDNLYWYRRVMGKEIKFLLHFVKESKQDESGMPNNRFLAERTGGTYSTLKVQPAELEDSGVYFCASSHRTGREGYTFGSGTRLTVV.

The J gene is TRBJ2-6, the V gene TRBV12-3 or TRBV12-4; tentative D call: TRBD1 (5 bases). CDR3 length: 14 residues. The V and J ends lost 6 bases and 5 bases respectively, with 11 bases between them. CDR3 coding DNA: TGTGCCAGCAGCCAAGGGGCCTGGGCCAACGTCCTGACTTTC. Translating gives CASSQGAWANVLTF.

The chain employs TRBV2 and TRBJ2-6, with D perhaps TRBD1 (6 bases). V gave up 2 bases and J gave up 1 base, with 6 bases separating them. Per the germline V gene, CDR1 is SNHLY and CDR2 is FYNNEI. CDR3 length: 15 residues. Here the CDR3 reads CASSEQGSGANVLTF. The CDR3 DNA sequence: TGTGCCAGCAGTGAACAGGGGTCTGGGGCCAACGTCCTGACTTTC.